The 27 T cell receptor beta chains in this list originate from one sample, sequenced in a study of cytomegalovirus exposure and HLA in healthy donors. 13 Jbeta primers and 60 Vbeta primers were used for the PCR. This table comes from immunoSEQ multiplex PCR, and its TCRdb copy is limited to in-frame clones, with some not included. Of some 200,000 clones in the sample, around four fifths are singletons; the top ten hold under 0.9%. Sequenced material: PBMCs. The receptors stem from a young woman in good health and CMV-seronegative.

The chain is built from TRBV7-3 and TRBJ1-1; possible D gene TRBD1, 5 bases. Trimming cost V 5 bases and J 0 bases, with 22 bases left between them. This CDR3 has 18 amino acids. Per the germline V gene, CDR1 is SGHTA and CDR2 is FQGTGA. CDR3 sequence (DNA): TGTGCCAGCAGCCTGTGGCCTGGACAAGATCATATGAACACTGAAGCTTTCTTT. Translation gives CASSLWPGQDHMNTEAFF.

J is TRBJ2-7 and V is TRBV7-9; TRBD2 agrees at 7 bases. In germline, CDR1 is SEHNR, CDR2 FQNEAQ (reference sequence). The CDR3 is made up of 15 amino acids. The V gene end was trimmed by 5 bases and the J gene end by 2 bases; junction bases not matched to a gene: 9. The chain's CDR3 is CASSIMGGGTYEQYF. The CDR3, as DNA: TGTGCCAGCAGCATTATGGGGGGGGGAACCTACGAGCAGTACTTC. Combining the CDR3 with reference TRBV7-9 and TRBJ2-7 gives the whole variable domain DTGVSQNPRHKITKRGQNVTFRCDPISEHNRLYWYRQTLGQGPEFLTYFQNEAQLEKSRLLSDRFSAERPKGSFSTLEIQRTEQGDSAMYLCASSIMGGGTYEQYFGPGTRLTVT.

This chain uses TRBV12-5 with TRBJ1-3, with D possibly matching TRBD1 (6 bases). The CDR3 is 15 amino acids. Trimming removed 4 bases from V and 4 bases from J, with 14 bases in between. The germline V gene has CDR1 LGHNT and CDR2 FRNRAP. The CDR3 DNA is TGTGCTAGTGGTTCTGTAGGGGGATGGGGAAACACCATATATTTT. Translating it yields CASGSVGGWGNTIYF.

This clone was seen once. The chain combines TRBV9 with TRBJ2-1; D not resolved. Looked up from germline, CDR1 is SGDLS and CDR2 is YYNGEE. The CDR3 covers 17 residues. V gave up 0 bases and J gave up 0 bases, with 13 bases separating them. The CDR3 region has the DNA TGTGCCAGCAGCGTAGCTTCCCGGGTAGACTCCTACAATGAGCAGTTCTTC. Its protein is CASSVASRVDSYNEQFF.

The chain carries TRBV5-1 and TRBJ2-7; the D gene is possibly TRBD2 (6 bases). The germline CDR1 and CDR2 sequences are SGHRS and YFSETQ. This CDR3 has 14 residues. V was cut by 4 bases and J by 4 bases, with 15 bases left in between. The CDR3 nucleotides are TGCGCCAGCAGCGGTGGGGACTCACAGTACGAGCAGTACTTC. It is translated as CASSGGDSQYEQYF.

The chain recombines TRBV7-9 with TRBJ2-7; TRBD1 matches 7 bases. V lost 3 bases, J lost 3 bases, and 8 bases stayed unmatched. This CDR3 is 15 amino acids long. The V gene's germline CDR1 is SEHNR and CDR2 FQNEAQ (reference sequence). This CDR3 is CASSFSGTALYEQYF. The DNA for the CDR3 is TGTGCCAGCAGCTTTTCCGGGACAGCCCTCTACGAGCAGTACTTC.

The chain joins TRBV19 to TRBJ2-5; TRBD2 might be the D (5 bases). Judging by the DNA end, TRBJ2-7 fits better; the J call may be wrong. The CDR3 totals 13 residues. The V gene's germline CDR1 is LNHDA and CDR2 SQIVND (reference sequence). The CDR3 loop is CASSITEVYEQYF. For the CDR3, the DNA is TGTGCCAGTAGTATAACGGAGGTCTACGAGCAGTACTTC.

Of note for this clone: The junction departs from germline at one end; a sequencing error may be responsible. J is TRBJ2-7 and V is TRBV7-9; D might be TRBD2 (6 bases). The germline V gene has CDR1 SEHNR and CDR2 FQNEAQ (reference sequence). The CDR3 has 12 residues. This CDR3 reads CSSSRDFYEQYF. As DNA, the CDR3 is TGTTCCAGCAGCAGGGACTTCTACGAGCAGTACTTC.

This rearrangement joins TRBV7-9 to TRBJ2-7; D unclear. V lost 1 base, J lost 6 bases, and 13 bases lay in between. This CDR3 spans 14 amino acids. Germline V gene lookup returns CDR1 SEHNR and CDR2 FQNEAQ (reference sequence). The CDR3 sequence is CASSLEALWSEQYF. CDR3 DNA: TGTGCCAGCAGCTTAGAGGCCCTTTGGAGCGAGCAGTACTTC.

The J gene is TRBJ2-3, the V gene TRBV5-6; 10 bases map to TRBD2. CDR3 length: 18 amino acids. Germline CDR1 is SGHDT and CDR2 is YYEEEE. With V trimmed by 4 bases and J by 0 bases, 11 bases remained unmatched. The chain's CDR3 is CASSQLAGRPFSTDTQYF. In nucleotides, the CDR3 is TGTGCCAGCAGCCAACTAGCGGGAAGACCATTTAGCACAGATACGCAGTATTTT.

This chain links TRBV11-3 with TRBJ2-7, with a possible D match to TRBD1 (6 bases). Per the germline V gene, CDR1 is SGHNT and CDR2 is YENEEA. V lost 5 bases and J lost 5, with 13 bases in between. The CDR3 is 13 residues long. CDR3 DNA: TGTGCCAGCAGCCAGTCAGGGGACCACGAGCAGTACTTC. Translating it yields CASSQSGDHEQYF.

This clone was found a few times. The chain links TRBV27 to TRBJ2-2; TRBD2 might be the D (6 bases). The V gene's germline CDR1 is MNHEY and CDR2 SMNVEV (reference sequence). There are 14 residues in the CDR3. V was trimmed by 6 bases and J by 5 bases, leaving 13 bases between them. CDR3 nucleotides: TGTGCCAGCAGCGCCCTCGGAGGGACCGGGGAGCTGTTTTTT. It is translated as CASSALGGTGELFF.

This clone appeared a single time. The CDR3 DNA reads as TGTGCCAGCAGCTGGGGCGGGGGCTTAAACACAGATACGCAGTATTTT. This codes for CASSWGGGLNTDTQYF. The gene calls are TRBV5-6 and TRBJ2-3, with D tentatively TRBD2 (7 bases). V was clipped by 3 bases and J by 2 bases, with 16 bases between them. This CDR3 comprises 16 residues. The V gene's germline CDR1 is SGHDT and CDR2 YYEEEE. The full variable domain, its missing parts supplied by reference TRBV5-6 and TRBJ2-3, is DAGVTQSPTHLIKTRGQQVTLRCSPKSGHDTVSWYQQALGQGPQFIFQYYEEEERQRGNFPDRFSGHQFPNYSSELNVNALLLGDSALYLCASSWGGGLNTDTQYFGPGTRLTVL.

This clone was found a few times. The chain couples TRBV6-6 to TRBJ2-5; the match to TRBD1 covers 7 bases. V lost 0 bases and J lost 4; bases outside the gene matches: 5. The CDR3 runs 15 residues. Germline CDR1 is MNHNY and CDR2 is SVGAGI (reference sequence). The CDR3 sequence: CASSYSPTGRETQYF. Written as DNA, the CDR3 is TGTGCCAGCAGTTACTCCCCGACAGGGAGAGAGACCCAGTACTTC.

The chain joins TRBV29-1 to TRBJ2-1; 7 bases line up with TRBD1. There are 15 residues in the CDR3. V lost 2 bases to trimming and J lost 1 base; unmatched junction nucleotides: 5. Germline V CDR1 and CDR2: SQVTM, ANQGSEA. This chain's CDR3 is CSVESGQLSYNEQFF. In nucleotides, the CDR3 is TGCAGCGTTGAATCGGGACAGCTTTCCTACAATGAGCAGTTCTTC.

This clone was seen only a few times. The J gene is TRBJ1-2, the V gene TRBV7-6; D uncertain. The CDR3 extends over 15 amino acids. Germline CDR1 and CDR2: SGHVS and FNYEAQ. The germline V and J ends were trimmed by 2 bases and 2 bases, with 12 bases remaining between them. The CDR3 nucleotides read TGTGCCAGCAGCTTACTAGGGAGCCCCAACTATGGCTACACCTTC. It is translated as CASSLLGSPNYGYTF.

This clone was recorded a few times. The rearrangement joins TRBV6-5 to TRBJ1-1; tentative D call: TRBD1 (5 bases). The germline gives CDR1 MNHEY, CDR2 SVGAGI. There are 14 residues in the CDR3. Trimming removed 4 bases from V and 4 bases from J, with 13 bases in between. CDR3: CASSSGLGGTEAFF. CDR3 DNA: TGTGCCAGCAGTTCGGGACTCGGGGGCACTGAAGCTTTCTTT.

The chain links TRBV7-2 to TRBJ2-1; no definite D call. CDR1 and CDR2 from the germline V gene are SGHTA and FQGNSA. V was pared by 0 bases and J by 7 bases, with 13 bases between. The CDR3 is 15 amino acids. The CDR3 DNA reads TGTGCCAGCAGCTTAGCCGGAGTCACGAAAAATGAGCAGTTCTTC. Its protein product is CASSLAGVTKNEQFF. Full variable domain (rest looked up from reference TRBV7-2 and TRBJ2-1): GAGVSQSPSNKVTEKGKDVELRCDPISGHTALYWYRQSLGQGLEFLIYFQGNSAPDKSGLPSDRFSAERTGGSVSTLTIQRTQQEDSAVYLCASSLAGVTKNEQFFGPGTRLTVL.

This chain links TRBV19 with TRBJ2-7; 8 nucleotides line up with TRBD2. The DNA end lines up better with TRBJ2-1; the J call may be wrong. Germline V gives CDR1 LNHDA, CDR2 SQIVND (reference sequence). This CDR3 has 15 residues. As DNA, the CDR3 is TGTGCCAGTAGTACGCGGGGGGACTCCTACAATGAGCAGTTCTTC. The encoded protein is CASSTRGDSYNEQFF.

The rearrangement links TRBV6-5 to TRBJ2-3; possibly TRBD1 for D (6 bases). From germline, CDR1 is MNHEY and CDR2 SVGAGI. The CDR3 is 14 residues long. Between the trimmed V and J ends, which lost 11 bases and 2 bases, there was a span of 17 bases. The DNA for the CDR3 is TGTGCCCCCCGCAGGTGGGACACCACAGATACGCAGTATTTT. As protein: CAPRRWDTTDTQYF.

This clone has a handful of counts. J is TRBJ2-7 and V is TRBV7-9; TRBD1 matches 7 bases. The germline V gene has CDR1 SEHNR and CDR2 FQNEAQ (reference sequence). V shed 3 bases and J 2 bases; nucleotides not matched to a gene: 7. The CDR3 is 15 amino acids. CDR3 nucleotide sequence: TGTGCCAGCAGCTTTACAGGGGCGTTGACCTACGAGCAGTACTTC. This codes for CASSFTGALTYEQYF.

The rearrangement uses TRBV30 and TRBJ1-2, with a tentative D call TRBD1 (6 bases). This CDR3 spans 12 amino acids. V was cut by 2 bases and J by 8 bases, with 12 bases left in between. CDR1 GTSNPN and CDR2 SVGIG come from the germline V gene (reference sequence). The CDR3 DNA is TGTGCCTGGAGTAAAGCAACAGGGGGCTACACCTTC. Amino acid sequence: CAWSKATGGYTF.

V gene TRBV5-5 combines with J gene TRBJ1-1; D gene unclear. This CDR3 comprises 11 residues. CDR1 and CDR2 from the germline V gene are SGHKS and YYEKEE (reference sequence). Between the trimmed V and J ends, which lost 1 base and 8 bases, there was a span of 6 bases. The CDR3 nucleotides are TGTGCCAGCAGCTTGAGCAGGGAAGCTTTCTTT. Translated: CASSLSREAFF.

The chain recombines TRBV9 with TRBJ2-4; TRBD1 is a possible D gene (6 bases). The CDR3 loop spans 13 amino acids. V was trimmed by 3 bases and J by 5 bases, leaving 9 bases between them. Per the germline V gene, CDR1 is SGDLS and CDR2 is YYNGEE. DNA for the CDR3: TGTGCCAGCAGCGCCCGGACAGAAAACATTCAGTACTTC. It specifies CASSARTENIQYF. Complete variable domain (other parts from reference TRBV9 and TRBJ2-4): DSGVTQTPKHLITATGQRVTLRCSPRSGDLSVYWYQQSLDQGLQFLIQYYNGEERAKGNILERFSAQQFPDLHSELNLSSLELGDSALYFCASSARTENIQYFGAGTRLSVL.

The chain couples TRBV7-9 to TRBJ2-1, with D uncertain. Germline V gene data show CDR1 as SEHNR and CDR2 as FQNEAQ (reference sequence). Between the trimmed V and J ends, which lost 10 bases and 0 bases, there was a span of 7 bases. This CDR3 region has 12 residues. CDR3 in DNA: TGTGCCACTTCAGGCTCCTACAATGAGCAGTTCTTC. Protein product: CATSGSYNEQFF.

DNA of the CDR3: TGTGCCAGCCAGAATCACAGGGGCTCTGGAAACACCATATATTTT. It is translated as CASQNHRGSGNTIYF. The V and J genes are TRBV6-5 and TRBJ1-3; 7 bases line up with TRBD1. The CDR3 spans 15 residues. V dropped 8 bases and J dropped 0; count of bases not matched to a gene: 7. Germline CDR1 reads MNHEY; CDR2 reads SVGAGI.

The genes are TRBV7-9 and TRBJ2-1; D is possibly TRBD1 (6 bases). CDR3 length: 15 residues. Germline values: CDR1 SEHNR, CDR2 FQNEAQ (reference sequence). With 1 base removed from V and 7 bases from J, the gap between germline ends came to 14 bases. The CDR3 here is CASSLGQGRKNEQFF. The CDR3 DNA sequence: TGTGCCAGCAGCTTAGGGCAGGGGAGAAAGAATGAGCAGTTCTTC.